This T cell receptor beta chain originates from a study of blood T cell repertoires in COVID-19. V was clipped by 7 bases and J by 3 bases; unmatched bases: 12. The CDR3 has 16 residues. The germline CDR1 and CDR2 sequences are MDHEN and SYDVKM. The assay was immunoSEQ multiplex PCR, and TCRdb's table has in-frame clones only and misses some. The sample lists over 250,000 clones, about 81% occurring once. The source of this sequence is a human donor with COVID-19, enrolled during active disease. The donor label of this sample is uncertain. Material: peripheral blood. The gene calls are TRBV28 and TRBJ2-7; 10 bases map to TRBD1. CDR3 region: CASTSPPTGGVYEQYF. For the CDR3, the DNA is TGTGCCAGCACCTCCCCCCCGACAGGGGGCGTCTACGAGCAGTACTTC.